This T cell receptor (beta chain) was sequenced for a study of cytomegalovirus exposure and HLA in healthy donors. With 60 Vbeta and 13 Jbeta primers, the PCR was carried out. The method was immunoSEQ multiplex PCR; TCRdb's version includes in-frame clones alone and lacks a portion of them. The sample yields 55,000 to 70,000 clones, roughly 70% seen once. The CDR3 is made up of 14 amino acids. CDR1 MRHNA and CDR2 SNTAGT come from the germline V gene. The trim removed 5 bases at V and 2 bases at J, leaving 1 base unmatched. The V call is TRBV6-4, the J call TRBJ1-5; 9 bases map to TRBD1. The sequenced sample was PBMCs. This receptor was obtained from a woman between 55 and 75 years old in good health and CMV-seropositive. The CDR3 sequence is CASSRQGGNQPQHF. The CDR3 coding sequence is TGTGCCAGCAGTAGACAGGGGGGCAATCAGCCCCAGCATTTT.